Listed here are 24 T cell receptor beta chains from one sample, sequenced in a study of CD8 T cells in ankylosing spondylitis (dated by TCRdb to 2017 to 2019). The library was built by means of 5' RACE. These reads were obtained on an Illumina HiSeq 2500. TCRdb passed the public sequencing reads through fastp at Q25 and MiXCR, retaining productive beta sequences. Here each entry gathers all rows of one CDR3 protein and keeps the most common genes and DNA. This sample lists 110,000 to 150,000 distinct CDR3 sequences; approximately 9.2% were detected once. Of the sample, 6% to 9.5% falls within the top ten clones. Material: synovial fluid, either unsorted or a sorted T cell fraction (not recorded which). The origin of the receptors is a male donor with ankylosing spondylitis.

The genes are TRBV4-3 and TRBJ2-3; weak D call: TRBD2 (6 bases). With 3 bases removed from V and 6 bases from J, the gap between germline ends came to 13 bases. The CDR3 runs 14 residues. The germline V gene encodes CDR1 LGHNA and CDR2 YSLEER. The CDR3 coding sequence is TGCGCCAGCAGCCAGGGGGAGGCAGCGGATACGCAGTATTTT. Protein product: CASSQGEAADTQYF.

This clonotype came up many times. The chain is built from TRBV12-3 or TRBV12-4 and TRBJ1-2; 8 nucleotides match TRBD1. The length of the CDR3 is 13 residues. V lost 6 bases, J lost 8 bases, and 8 bases stayed unmatched. CDR3 in amino acids: CASSPGQGEGYTF. DNA for the CDR3: TGTGCCAGCAGCCCAGGACAGGGCGAGGGCTACACCTTC.

The chain combines TRBV24-1 with TRBJ1-3; D is unresolved. The V end lost 3 bases, the J end lost 2 bases, and 10 bases lay between the germline ends. CDR1 and CDR2 from the germline V gene are KGHDR and SFDVKD. The CDR3 totals 15 residues. The CDR3 DNA is TGTGCCACCAGTGATGCCGCCGGGGCTGGAAACACCATATATTTT. It yields the protein CATSDAAGAGNTIYF.

The chain recombines TRBV3-1 with TRBJ1-1; unclear D gene. In germline, CDR1 is LGHDT, CDR2 YNNKEL (reference sequence). Trimming took 2 bases from V and 5 from J, leaving 9 bases between them. CDR3 length: 13 residues. The CDR3 sequence: CASSQTYETEAFF. The CDR3 DNA follows: TGTGCCAGCAGCCAAACATACGAGACTGAAGCTTTCTTT.

This clonotype was found a few times. CDR3 bases: TGTGCCAGCAGCGGGACCTCCCAATCCTACGAGCAGTACTTC. The encoded protein is CASSGTSQSYEQYF. J is TRBJ2-7 and V is TRBV11-2; D might be TRBD1 or TRBD2, each matching 5 bases. The CDR3 loop spans 14 amino acids. CDR1 is SGHAT and CDR2 is FQNNGV in the germline V gene. The germline V and J ends were trimmed by 5 bases and 1 base, with 12 bases remaining between them.

This clonotype came up many times. This chain connects TRBV3-1 to TRBJ1-2; perhaps TRBD1 as D (6 bases). CDR3 size: 13 residues. Germline loops: CDR1 LGHDT, CDR2 YNNKEL (reference sequence). Trimming removed 4 bases from V and 8 bases from J, with 14 bases in between. In nucleotides, the CDR3 is TGTGCCAGCAGCCTGAACACAGGGAAGGGCTACACCTTC. It is translated as CASSLNTGKGYTF.

This clonotype was counted ten times or more. CDR3 in DNA: TGTGCCAGCAGCCAGGGACAGGGAGGTGAGCTGCAGGGCTACACCTTC. Translated, it gives CASSQGQGGELQGYTF. The rearrangement links TRBV4-2 to TRBJ1-2; 9 nucleotides agree with TRBD1. The CDR3 contains 16 residues. CDR1 and CDR2 (germline): LGHNA, YNFKEQ. V shed 3 bases, J shed 8 bases, and the junction held 13 bases outside the gene matches.

This clonotype was detected many times. V gene TRBV28 combines with J gene TRBJ2-5; 9 bases match TRBD2. CDR1 and CDR2 (germline): MDHEN, SYDVKM. The V and J ends lost 2 bases and 5 bases, in that order; junction bases with no gene match: 0. CDR3 length: 13 residues. CDR3 loop: CASSLSGRETQYF. The CDR3 nucleotides read TGTGCCAGCAGTTTAAGCGGGAGGGAGACCCAGTACTTC.

This clonotype was seen repeatedly, ten times or more. The chain uses TRBV5-6 and TRBJ1-1; no definite D call. Germline CDR1 is SGHDT and CDR2 is YYEEEE. With 3 bases removed from V and 11 bases from J, the gap between germline ends came to 23 bases. The CDR3 runs to 15 residues. CDR3 sequence (DNA): TGTGCCAGCAGCTCCGACACGGACGGACCGCTGAATGCTTTCTTT. Translation: CASSSDTDGPLNAFF.

This clonotype showed up just a few times. The chain employs TRBV7-9 and TRBJ1-5, with 9 bases fitting TRBD1. V gave up 1 base and J gave up 6 bases; unmatched junction bases: 7. Germline loops: CDR1 SEHNR, CDR2 FQNEAQ (reference sequence). The CDR3 runs 16 residues. In nucleotides, the CDR3 is TGTGCCAGCAGCTTAGTCCGGGACAGGGAGAGTCAGCCCCAGCATTTT. Protein product: CASSLVRDRESQPQHF.

This clonotype was recorded at least ten times. J is TRBJ2-1 and V is TRBV19, with 10 bases identical to TRBD2. V shed 9 bases, J shed 4 bases, and the junction held 6 bases outside the gene matches. Germline V gene data show CDR1 as LNHDA and CDR2 as SQIVND (reference sequence). This CDR3 region has 14 residues. The CDR3 here is CASRSGGAYNEQFF. CDR3 nucleotide sequence: TGTGCCAGCAGAAGCGGGGGGGCTTACAATGAGCAGTTCTTC.

The sample holds many counts of this clonotype. In DNA form, the CDR3 reads TGCAGTGCTTTTCCCAACAGGGACGAGCAGTACTTC. Residues: CSAFPNRDEQYF. The rearrangement joins TRBV20-1 to TRBJ2-7; D perhaps matches TRBD1 (6 bases). V was cut by 5 bases and J by 5 bases, with 13 bases left in between. CDR3 length: 12 amino acids. The germline V gene has CDR1 DFQATT and CDR2 SNEGSKA (reference sequence).

This clonotype appeared a few times. The rearrangement joins TRBV6-2 or TRBV6-3 to TRBJ2-5; D might be TRBD1 (7 bases). This CDR3 spans 14 amino acids. V lost 6 bases and J lost 4, with 15 bases in between. Per germline, CDR1 MNHEY and CDR2 SVGEGT. CDR3 nucleotides: TGTGCCAGCAGGACCCAGGGGGAGGTAGAGACCCAGTACTTC. Encoded protein: CASRTQGEVETQYF.

The CDR3: CASSQFDQPQHF. The DNA of the CDR3 is TGTGCCAGCTCCCAGTTCGATCAGCCCCAGCATTTT. This chain connects TRBV18 to TRBJ1-5; D not resolved. Between the trimmed V and J ends, which lost 6 bases and 5 bases, there was a span of 8 bases. The length of the CDR3 is 12 residues. CDR1 and CDR2 from the germline V gene are KGHSH and LQKENI.

CDR3 coding DNA: TGTGCCAGCAGTTACTCAGAGGGTACGGTTCTCGGAAACACCATATATTTT. As protein: CASSYSEGTVLGNTIYF. This chain connects TRBV6-5 to TRBJ1-3, with unresolved D. The germline V and J ends were trimmed by 0 bases and 4 bases, with 16 bases remaining between them. Germline values: CDR1 MNHEY, CDR2 SVGAGI. This CDR3 contains 17 residues.

This clonotype was observed at least ten times. V gene TRBV5-1 combines with J gene TRBJ1-2, with D possibly matching TRBD1 (5 bases). The CDR3 has 14 amino acids. Trimming removed 0 bases at V and 5 bases at J, with 11 bases between. In germline, CDR1 is SGHRS, CDR2 YFSETQ. The chain's CDR3 is CASSLVARVYGYTF. The CDR3 DNA sequence: TGCGCCAGCAGCTTGGTGGCCAGGGTGTATGGCTACACCTTC. Filled out from reference TRBV5-1 and TRBJ1-2, the complete variable domain reads KAGVTQTPRYLIKTRGQQVTLSCSPISGHRSVSWYQQTPGQGLQFLFEYFSETQRNKGNFPGRFSGRQFSNSRSEMNVSTLELGDSALYLCASSLVARVYGYTFGSGTRLTVV.

This clonotype showed up just a few times. This chain uses TRBV6-2 or TRBV6-3 with TRBJ2-1; the D is unclear. This CDR3 is 14 amino acids long. Germline CDR1 reads MNHEY; CDR2 reads SVGEGT. V gave up 7 bases and J gave up 0 bases, with 10 bases separating them. Here the CDR3 reads CASTKWSSYNEQFF. In nucleotides, the CDR3 is TGTGCCAGCACAAAATGGAGCTCCTACAATGAGCAGTTCTTC.

The chain uses TRBV6-5 and TRBJ1-1; the match to TRBD1 covers 10 bases. Germline values: CDR1 MNHEY, CDR2 SVGAGI. This CDR3 has 15 amino acids. With V trimmed by 2 bases and J by 9 bases, 9 bases remained unmatched. The DNA of the CDR3 is TGTGCCAGCAGTTACGGTGGGACAGGGGTCGCTAAAGCTTTCTTT. Residues: CASSYGGTGVAKAFF.

The chain employs TRBV7-9 and TRBJ2-4; D possibly corresponds to TRBD2 (5 bases). The V gene's germline CDR1 is SEHNR and CDR2 FQNEAQ (reference sequence). There are 12 residues in the CDR3. V was cut by 5 bases and J by 8 bases, with 10 bases left in between. The CDR3 DNA sequence: TGTGCCAGCAGCATACTAGGAGACATTCAGTACTTC. This gives the protein CASSILGDIQYF.

The chain carries TRBV6-5 and TRBJ1-2, with D unresolved. V was trimmed by 4 bases and J by 7 bases, leaving 13 bases between them. The CDR3 spans 13 residues. Germline V CDR1 and CDR2: MNHEY, SVGAGI. The CDR3 loop is CASSSSDHFGYTF. As DNA, the CDR3 is TGTGCCAGCAGTTCCTCAGACCATTTTGGCTACACCTTC.

The rearrangement links TRBV28 to TRBJ2-2, with D possibly TRBD1 on 5 matching bases. The CDR3 totals 13 residues. V lost 10 bases, J lost 0 bases, and 9 bases lay in between. Germline V gives CDR1 MDHEN, CDR2 SYDVKM. The CDR3 nucleotides are TGTGCCACCGACAGCCCGAACACCGGGGAGCTGTTTTTT. Translated: CATDSPNTGELFF.

This clonotype appeared many times. The chain uses TRBV2 and TRBJ2-2; 8 nucleotides agree with TRBD2. Germline V gene sequence: CDR1 SNHLY, CDR2 FYNNEI. Unmatched junction bases numbered 0, after V lost 6 bases and J lost 0 bases. The CDR3 has 14 amino acids. DNA of the CDR3: TGTGCCAGCAGGGGACTAGCGAACACCGGGGAGCTGTTTTTT. It specifies CASRGLANTGELFF. Together with reference TRBV2 and TRBJ2-2, the CDR3 gives the full variable domain: EPEVTQTPSHQVTQMGQEVILRCVPISNHLYFYWYRQILGQKVEFLVSFYNNEISEKSEIFDDQFSVERPDGSNFTLKIRSTKLEDSAMYFCASRGLANTGELFFGEGSRLTVL.

This clonotype appeared many times. The rearrangement links TRBV5-1 to TRBJ2-5; 13 bases are a match to TRBD2. CDR1 and CDR2 from the germline V gene are SGHRS and YFSETQ. The CDR3 totals 15 residues. With V trimmed by 3 bases and J by 4 bases, 3 bases remained unmatched. The CDR3 bases are TGCGCCAGCAGCTCACTAGCGGGAGGGGTAGAGACCCAGTACTTC. Encoded protein: CASSSLAGGVETQYF.

This clonotype was seen ten or more times. This chain connects TRBV5-1 to TRBJ1-4, with D possibly matching TRBD1 (5 bases). The germline gives CDR1 SGHRS, CDR2 YFSETQ. Deletions cut 4 bases from V and 8 bases from J, with 12 bases between. The CDR3 sequence is 13 residues long. The CDR3 DNA follows: TGCGCCAGCAGCGTGGGACCCACGGAAAAACTGTTTTTT. Translated: CASSVGPTEKLFF.